This T cell receptor beta chain is drawn from a study of T cell responses to AZD1222 COVID-19 vaccine (dated by TCRdb to about 2021). Study-level background: A total of 240 or so trial participants underwent TCR sequencing, of whom about 200 had received two doses of AZD1222 and around 25 had received two doses of the MenACWY control vaccine. Trial participants were enrolled by age into 18-55, 56-69 and 70-plus year subgroups, with approximately 150, 28 and 58 TCR-sequenced participants respectively. Summary of the overall study and its limitations: After two AZD1222 doses, both the breadth and the depth of spike-specific TCRs were significantly higher than at day 0 and than in MenACWY recipients. Most participants were white British and females outnumbered males, and the authors suggested that clonal diversity may have been underestimated. Nearly half of unique spike-specific TCRs reportedly recognized epitopes outside regions mutated in the B.1.351 and B.1.1.7 variants. Because no samples from the day 14 peak response were available, repertoires could be characterized only after the peak T cell response. CD4 TCRs associated with the vaccine covered the entire spike protein, and the dominant responses were in regions 160-218 and 743-854. Only six AZD1222 recipients were SARS-CoV-2 seropositive at baseline, limiting conclusions about previously exposed vaccinees. The 56-69-year group was small, and its depth increase did not reach significance, likely because of low power.

In light of the paper, this sample's time point label describes: about 28 days (+/-7) after the second vaccine dose. AZD1222 recipients with second doses at about 4 weeks or about 12 weeks were pooled, because spike-specific TCR depth and breadth did not differ between schedules. The vaccinee samples were drawn from two UK trials, COV001 and COV002, one of which was a single-blind randomized controlled phase 2/3 trial testing AZD1222 (ChAdOx1 nCoV-19) in healthy adults. Trial participant PBMC samples were collected at day 0 and day 28 after the second dose for TCRbeta chain sequencing. The CDR3 regions of human TCRbeta chains were subjected to immunosequencing. Regarding the original processing steps: Repertoire TCRs were checked for matches against a reference library of SARS-CoV-2-specific TCRs that had been generated using the MIRA antigen-specificity platform. Breadth was defined as the fraction of unique TCRs that were SARS-CoV-2-associated. Depth was defined as the fraction of total T cells that were SARS-CoV-2-associated. Each spike-specific TCR was assigned to its reactive spike region and to a CD4 or CD8 class using the MIRA data. Log10-transformed breadth and depth values were compared by one-way ANOVA with Sidak's multiple comparisons tests. Held by TCRdb, this immuneACCESS table contains in-frame sequences only and omits some clones. Under half of the omission traces to an unresolved V gene where checked; the cause of the rest is unknown. From that table come the V and J calls and clone size; the DNA was used to work out D and trimming. The sample data list 150,000 to 180,000 clones, and around 86% of these were observed just once. The ten largest make up just over 9% of the sample.

A note on this clone: What this receptor recognizes is not known. No quality values exist for individual bases; no much larger clone is one base distant.

The germline V gene yields KGHDR for CDR1 and SFDVKD for CDR2. Unmatched junction bases come to 7, with V trimmed by 4 bases and J by 7 bases. Counted from cysteine to phenylalanine, this CDR3 has 15 amino acids. Only CDR3 DNA is held: 45 bases, read in frame from base 1. The chain couples TRBV24-1 to TRBJ1-2, with 11 bases matching TRBD1. Specimen: peripheral blood, collected 28 days after the second AZD1222 dose. The origin of this receptor is an adult who received the AZD1222 COVID-19 vaccine. The nucleotides are TGTGCCACCAGTGACAACGGACAGGGGGCGTTTGGCTACACCTTC. Translation gives CATSDNGQGAFGYTF.